Below, 9 T cell receptor beta chains from the same sample are listed, as sequenced in a study of shared T cell receptors in the human thymus. Profiling relied on immunoSEQ multiplex PCR, and the TCRdb table lists in-frame clones only, not all of them. The repertoire holds approximately 760,000 clones, with approximately 83% as singletons. The data also belong to a second study, concerning human thymus T cells.

Sequenced: thymocytes. The origin of the receptors is a girl under three years old with a congenital heart defect.

The rearrangement uses TRBV7-2 and TRBJ2-1, with a tentative D call TRBD2 (5 bases). Germline loops: CDR1 SGHTA, CDR2 FQGNSA. The length of the CDR3 is 16 residues. Trimming left V 5 bases short and J 10 bases short, with 24 bases between. The CDR3 region is CASSRIPTSWTGEQFF. The DNA for the CDR3 is TGTGCCAGCAGCCGGATCCCTACTTCCTGGACTGGGGAGCAGTTCTTC.

This clone has more than one count but fewer than ten. The chain is built from TRBV4-1 and TRBJ1-1; possible D gene TRBD1, 6 bases. The germline V gene encodes CDR1 MGHRA and CDR2 YSYEKL. This CDR3 has 14 residues. V was clipped by 0 bases and J by 7 bases, with 12 bases between them. This CDR3 reads CASSQEWGRYEAFF. The CDR3 DNA follows: TGCGCCAGCAGCCAAGAATGGGGGCGGTATGAAGCTTTCTTT.

This rearrangement joins TRBV2 to TRBJ1-2, with TRBD1 identical over 7 bases. The V gene end was trimmed by 11 bases and the J gene end by 2 bases; junction bases not matched to a gene: 20. This CDR3 is built from 17 residues. Germline CDR1 reads SNHLY; CDR2 reads FYNNEI. The CDR3 DNA follows: TGTGCCGGAGGGTTGGCACAGGGGCCTCCGGAGAACTATGGCTACACCTTC. Residues: CAGGLAQGPPENYGYTF. The whole variable domain, filled in from reference TRBV2 and TRBJ1-2, reads EPEVTQTPSHQVTQMGQEVILRCVPISNHLYFYWYRQILGQKVEFLVSFYNNEISEKSEIFDDQFSVERPDGSNFTLKIRSTKLEDSAMYFCAGGLAQGPPENYGYTFGSGTRLTVV.

The rearrangement links TRBV25-1 to TRBJ2-7; perhaps TRBD1 as D (5 bases). Deletions cut 3 bases from V and 4 bases from J, with 13 bases between. The CDR3 is made up of 14 amino acids. Per the germline V gene, CDR1 is MGHDK and CDR2 is SYGVNS. As DNA, the CDR3 is TGTGCCAGCAGTGATGCAGGGTTGGGGTACGAGCAGTACTTC. As protein: CASSDAGLGYEQYF.

This clone was counted a few times. The chain combines TRBV20-1 with TRBJ2-7; D is possibly TRBD1 (5 bases). This CDR3 has 11 residues. V was clipped by 4 bases and J by 5 bases, with 9 bases between them. Germline CDR1 and CDR2: DFQATT and SNEGSKA (reference sequence). The CDR3 sequence is CSATVRDEQYF. The DNA for the CDR3 is TGCAGTGCTACGGTCAGGGACGAGCAGTACTTC.

The chain couples TRBV7-9 to TRBJ2-1; D might be TRBD1 (6 bases). Per the germline V gene, CDR1 is SEHNR and CDR2 is FQNEAQ (reference sequence). V dropped 5 bases and J dropped 12 bases, with 11 bases sitting between them. The length of the CDR3 is 11 residues. CDR3 coding DNA: TGTGCCAGCAGCCCAGGGACATGGCAGTTCTTC. Its translation is CASSPGTWQFF.

This clone was picked up a small number of times. The rearrangement links TRBV14 to TRBJ2-7; D gene uncertain. Germline CDR1 reads SGHDN; CDR2 reads FVKESK. Trimming took off 5 bases at V and 9 bases at J, with 14 bases between the two ends. The CDR3 is 12 residues long. CDR3 nucleotides: TGTGCCAGCAGCTCACCGGGTGGCGGGCAGTACTTC. It specifies CASSSPGGGQYF. Filled out from reference TRBV14 and TRBJ2-7, the complete variable domain reads EAGVTQFPSHSVIEKGQTVTLRCDPISGHDNLYWYRRVMGKEIKFLLHFVKESKQDESGMPNNRFLAERTGGTYSTLKVQPAELEDSGVYFCASSSPGGGQYFGPGTRLTVT.

The chain joins TRBV7-9 to TRBJ2-2; 9 nucleotides align to TRBD2. Trimming removed 3 bases from V and 2 bases from J; junction bases left unmatched: 7. Germline CDR1 is SEHNR and CDR2 is FQNEAQ (reference sequence). This CDR3 spans 17 amino acids. The DNA of the CDR3 is TGTGCCAGCAGCTTGAGCTCTAGCGGGAATAACACCGGGGAGCTGTTTTTT. Translated: CASSLSSSGNNTGELFF.

The chain couples TRBV27 to TRBJ1-5, with 10 bases that match TRBD1. J lost 2 bases, V lost 6 bases, and 16 bases had no gene match. CDR3 length: 19 residues. The germline V gene has CDR1 MNHEY and CDR2 SMNVEV (reference sequence). CDR3 in amino acids: CASRPQTGGSQGGNQPQHF. CDR3 DNA: TGTGCCAGCAGACCTCAGACAGGGGGCTCTCAAGGAGGCAATCAGCCCCAGCATTTT.